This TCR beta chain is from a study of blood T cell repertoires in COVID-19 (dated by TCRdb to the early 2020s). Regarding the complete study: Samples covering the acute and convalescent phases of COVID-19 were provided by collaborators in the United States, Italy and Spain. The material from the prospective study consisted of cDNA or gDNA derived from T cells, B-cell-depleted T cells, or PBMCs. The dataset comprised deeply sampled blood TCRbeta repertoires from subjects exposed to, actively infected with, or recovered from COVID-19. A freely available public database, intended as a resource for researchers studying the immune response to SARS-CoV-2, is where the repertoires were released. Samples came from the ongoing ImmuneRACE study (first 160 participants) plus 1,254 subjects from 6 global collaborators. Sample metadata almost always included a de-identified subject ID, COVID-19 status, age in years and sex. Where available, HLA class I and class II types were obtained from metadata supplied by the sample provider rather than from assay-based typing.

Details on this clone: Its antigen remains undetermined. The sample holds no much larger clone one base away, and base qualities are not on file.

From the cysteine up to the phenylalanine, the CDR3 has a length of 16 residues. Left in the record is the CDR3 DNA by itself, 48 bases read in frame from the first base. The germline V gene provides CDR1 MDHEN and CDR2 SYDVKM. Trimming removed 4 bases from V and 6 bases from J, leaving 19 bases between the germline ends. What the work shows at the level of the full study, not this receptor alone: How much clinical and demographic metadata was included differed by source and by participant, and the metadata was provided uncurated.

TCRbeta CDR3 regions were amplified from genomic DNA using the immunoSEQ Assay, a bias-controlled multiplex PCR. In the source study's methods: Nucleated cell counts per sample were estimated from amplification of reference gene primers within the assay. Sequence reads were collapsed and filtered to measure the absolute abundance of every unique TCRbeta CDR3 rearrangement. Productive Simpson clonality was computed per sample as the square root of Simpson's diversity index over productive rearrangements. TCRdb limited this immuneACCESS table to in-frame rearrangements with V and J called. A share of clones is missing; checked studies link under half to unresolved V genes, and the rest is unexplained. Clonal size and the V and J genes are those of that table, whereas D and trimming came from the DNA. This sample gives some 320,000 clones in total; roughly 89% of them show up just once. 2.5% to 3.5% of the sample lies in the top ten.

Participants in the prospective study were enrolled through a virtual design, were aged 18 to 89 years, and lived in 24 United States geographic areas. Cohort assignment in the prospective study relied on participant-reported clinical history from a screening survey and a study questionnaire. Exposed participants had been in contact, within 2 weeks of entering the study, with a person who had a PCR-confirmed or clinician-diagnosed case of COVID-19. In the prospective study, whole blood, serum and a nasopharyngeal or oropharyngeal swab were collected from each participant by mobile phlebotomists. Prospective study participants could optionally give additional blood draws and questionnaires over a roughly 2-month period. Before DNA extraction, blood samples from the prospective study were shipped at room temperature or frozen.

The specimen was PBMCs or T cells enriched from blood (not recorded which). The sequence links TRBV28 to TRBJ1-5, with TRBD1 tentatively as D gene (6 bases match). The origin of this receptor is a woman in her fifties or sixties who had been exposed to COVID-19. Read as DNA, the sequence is TGTGCCAGCAGTTCAGGACAGCTTTCGTTGGCTCAGCCCCAGCATTTT. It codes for CASSSGQLSLAQPQHF.